This T cell receptor (beta chain) originates from a study of cytomegalovirus exposure and HLA in healthy donors. General study results and limits: Reports showed the classifier diagnosing cytomegalovirus status with high specificity and sensitivity.

This clone has just a few counts. Its target is unknown. The PCR contained 60 Vbeta and 13 Jbeta primers. The assay was immunoSEQ multiplex PCR, and TCRdb's table has in-frame clones only and misses some. The table records 110,000 to 150,000 clones, 8.5% to 10% of them present only once. The germline gives CDR1 SEHNR, CDR2 FQNEAQ (reference sequence). V trimming: 1 base; J trimming: 4 bases; junction bases outside the gene matches: 3. CDR3 length: 15 residues. Sequencing input: PBMCs. The chain joins TRBV7-9 to TRBJ2-1, with 8 bases fitting TRBD1. This sequence originates from a man aged 50-59 years in good health and CMV-seronegative. In DNA, the CDR3 is TGTGCCAGCAGCTTAGACAGGGGGATATACAATGAGCAGTTCTTC. Translating gives CASSLDRGIYNEQFF.